These 16 T cell receptor beta chains were sequenced from one sample in a study of CD8 T cells in ankylosing spondylitis. TCRdb recomputed calls from the 5' RACE reads with MiXCR, one row per CDR3 protein. The table has some 54,000 distinct CDR3 sequences, about 7% seen once. Sequencing used blood, either unsorted or a sorted T cell fraction (not recorded which). Source of these receptors: a female donor with ankylosing spondylitis or in good health (not recorded which).

This clonotype was detected many times. The chain employs TRBV5-1 and TRBJ2-2, with TRBD1 matching 9 bases. With V trimmed by 5 bases and J by 7 bases, 9 bases remained unmatched. CDR3 length: 15 amino acids. Germline V lookup: CDR1 SGHRS, CDR2 YFSETQ. CDR3 nucleotide sequence: TGCGCCAGCAGGCCAGGGGACAGGGTGATCGGGGAGCTGTTTTTT. Protein product: CASRPGDRVIGELFF.

In its sample, this clonotype was seen many times. In nucleotides, the CDR3 is TGCGCCAGCAGCATGCGACAGACAGATACGCAGTATTTT. Translating it yields CASSMRQTDTQYF. This chain joins TRBV5-1 and TRBJ2-3; the D gene is possibly TRBD1 (5 bases). The ends were cut back, 4 bases at V and 3 bases at J, with 9 bases in the middle. Germline V gives CDR1 SGHRS, CDR2 YFSETQ. The CDR3 has 13 amino acids.

The chain combines TRBV2 with TRBJ1-2; D gene ambiguous. Trimming cost V 8 bases and J 3 bases, with 10 bases left between them. Germline CDR1 reads SNHLY; CDR2 reads FYNNEI. The CDR3 runs 12 residues. The DNA for the CDR3 is TGTGCCAGCCTCGGGTCGGACTATGGCTACACCTTC. It translates to CASLGSDYGYTF.

This clonotype came up many times. The CDR3 DNA sequence: TGCAGTGCTAAGACTAGCGGGACAGAGACCCAGTACTTC. It yields the protein CSAKTSGTETQYF. The gene calls are TRBV20-1 and TRBJ2-5; 11 bases are a match to TRBD2. Per the germline V gene, CDR1 is DFQATT and CDR2 is SNEGSKA (reference sequence). This CDR3 is 13 amino acids long. Germline trimming cut 4 bases from V and 4 bases from J; bases unmatched to any gene: 2.

In this sample, this clonotype turned up many times. The gene calls are TRBV7-8 and TRBJ2-7; no clear D. The germline V and J ends were trimmed by 6 bases and 3 bases, with 15 bases remaining between them. This CDR3 has 14 residues. CDR1 and CDR2 from the germline V gene are SGHVS and FQNEAQ. Written as DNA, the CDR3 is TGTGCCAGCAGTCTATCCGAGGTTCACTACGAGCAGTACTTC. The encoded protein is CASSLSEVHYEQYF.

This clonotype was observed a few times. The chain joins TRBV12-3 or TRBV12-4 to TRBJ1-1; D is ambiguous. Trimming shortened V by 6 bases and J by 2 bases, and 4 bases separated the two germline ends. The length of the CDR3 is 11 residues. The CDR3 protein is CASSPNTEAFF. As DNA, the CDR3 is TGTGCCAGCAGCCCTAACACTGAAGCTTTCTTT.

The chain uses TRBV10-3 and TRBJ2-3; D might be TRBD1 (6 bases). From germline, CDR1 is ENHRY and CDR2 SYGVKD. V was pared by 4 bases and J by 1 base, with 12 bases between. The CDR3 sequence is 15 residues long. The CDR3, as DNA: TGTGCCATCAGTGCAGGGGACCGGGGCACAGATACGCAGTATTTT. Protein product: CAISAGDRGTDTQYF.

This clonotype has at least ten counts. The J gene is TRBJ2-2, the V gene TRBV3-1, with 7 bases aligning to TRBD2. Germline V gene sequence: CDR1 LGHDT, CDR2 YNNKEL (reference sequence). V dropped 1 base and J dropped 3; count of bases not matched to a gene: 8. The CDR3 contains 17 residues. As DNA, the CDR3 is TGTGCCAGCAGCCAAGGCTGGACTAGTCGGGACACCGGGGAGCTGTTTTTT. Amino acids: CASSQGWTSRDTGELFF.

To note about this clonotype: The junction differs from germline at one of its ends, possibly a read error. This rearrangement joins TRBV7-7 to TRBJ2-5, with D possibly matching TRBD1 (5 bases). The germline V gene has CDR1 SSHAT and CDR2 FNYEAQ (reference sequence). The CDR3 sequence is 16 residues long. Here the CDR3 reads CASSLSLQADQETQYF. CDR3 DNA sequence: TGTGCTAGCAGCTTAAGTTTACAGGCGGACCAAGAGACCCAGTACTTC.

This clonotype has a count of ten or more. CDR3 bases: TGTGCCAGAAGTACTCAGGGACTACCCTACGAGCAGTACGTC. This translates into CARSTQGLPYEQYV. This chain links TRBV27 with TRBJ2-7; 7 nucleotides line up with TRBD2. J lost 2 bases, V lost 9 bases, and 10 bases had no gene match. Germline CDR1 and CDR2: MNHEY and SMNVEV (reference sequence). This CDR3 contains 14 residues.

This clonotype has ten or more counts. The chain links TRBV10-3 to TRBJ2-2, with 11 bases matching TRBD1. Trimming removed 3 bases from V and 5 bases from J; junction bases left unmatched: 8. Per the germline V gene, CDR1 is ENHRY and CDR2 is SYGVKD. The CDR3 covers 17 residues. In nucleotides, the CDR3 is TGTGCCATCAGTGAAGGGACAGGGGGTCTCCGGACCGGGGAGCTGTTTTTT. This gives the protein CAISEGTGGLRTGELFF.

The chain uses TRBV5-5 and TRBJ1-5, with D tentatively TRBD1 (5 bases). Germline CDR1 is SGHKS and CDR2 is YYEKEE (reference sequence). The CDR3 has 14 residues. Trimming stripped 0 bases from V and 2 bases from J, with 6 bases between. The CDR3 coding sequence is TGTGCCAGCAGCTTGGAGACAGGCAATCAGCCCCAGCATTTT. It is translated as CASSLETGNQPQHF.

This clonotype was counted at least ten times. The CDR3 DNA reads as TGTGCCAGCTACCCCGGGACAGGGAACACTGAAGCTTTCTTT. Translation: CASYPGTGNTEAFF. This chain connects TRBV6-1 to TRBJ1-1; 8 bases are a match to TRBD1. Germline V gene sequence: CDR1 MNHNS, CDR2 SASEGT. V was pared by 8 bases and J by 1 base, with 6 bases of the junction left unmatched. This CDR3 has 14 residues.

The sample holds many counts of this clonotype. The J gene is TRBJ2-3, the V gene TRBV24-1; D remains ambiguous. This CDR3 is built from 17 residues. Germline CDR1 and CDR2: KGHDR and SFDVKD. The V and J ends lost 4 bases and 2 bases respectively, with 18 bases between them. The CDR3 DNA sequence: TGTGCCACCAGTGACTTAATCCCGGCCCCCAACACAGATACGCAGTATTTT. It encodes CATSDLIPAPNTDTQYF.

This clonotype was counted between two and nine times. The rearrangement uses TRBV7-2 and TRBJ1-1, with 9 bases aligning to TRBD1. With V trimmed by 2 bases and J by 6 bases, 1 base remained unmatched. Per the germline V gene, CDR1 is SGHTA and CDR2 is FQGNSA. This CDR3 has 13 amino acids. DNA of the CDR3: TGTGCCAGCAGCTTAAGACAGGGGGCTGAAGCTTTCTTT. Residues: CASSLRQGAEAFF.

The rearrangement uses TRBV7-2 and TRBJ1-2; D is perhaps TRBD1 (6 bases). V lost 1 base to trimming and J lost 1 base, with 13 bases between them. The CDR3 consists of 16 residues. Germline V CDR1 and CDR2: SGHTA, FQGNSA. The DNA for the CDR3 is TGTGCCAGCAGCTTAGGGCAGGGGCTGGTTAACTATGGCTACACCTTC. Protein sequence: CASSLGQGLVNYGYTF.